Below, one T cell receptor beta chain is given with its context. The source of the sample is a study of blood T cell repertoires in COVID-19. At the level of the study: From the United States, Italy and Spain came samples of acute and convalescent COVID-19. T cells, B-cell-depleted T cells, or PBMCs provided the cDNA or gDNA that served as material.

In the original workflow: Reference gene primers were amplified, and this amplification served to estimate nucleated cell counts. Sequenced by immunoSEQ multiplex PCR; TCRdb stores in-frame clones only, minus some. V and J calls and clone size are as listed in that table; D and trimming were resolved from the DNA. The sample consists of 310,000 or so clones, 87% of them appearing once. This CDR3 has 14 residues. Deletions cut 0 bases from V and 2 bases from J, with 9 bases between. From germline, CDR1 is SGDLS and CDR2 YYNGEE. The chain employs TRBV9 and TRBJ2-7; D unresolved. Sequencing used peripheral blood. The clonotype originates from a woman in her forties or fifties who had recovered from COVID-19. In DNA, the CDR3 is TGTGCCAGCAGCGTAGGGAGCGTCACCTACGAGCAGTACTTC. Its translation is CASSVGSVTYEQYF.